This TCR beta chain was identified in a study of T cell responses to AZD1222 COVID-19 vaccine. Study-wide points: Close to half of all spike-specific TCRs reportedly target regions of the variants that are unmutated.

TCRdb's table, derived via immunoSEQ multiplex PCR, lists solely in-frame clones and lacks some. The sample has 200,000 or so clones, around 90% seen once; the top ten hold 0.99%. With regard to this clone: As yet, its antigen is unknown.

V was shortened by 0 bases and J by 2 bases, with 14 bases between the two germline ends. The CDR3 is 16 residues long. Germline CDR1 is LGHNA and CDR2 is YSLEER. V gene TRBV4-3 combines with J gene TRBJ2-7; the D is unclear. Sequenced material: peripheral blood, taken on day 0 of AZD1222 vaccination. This clonotype was obtained from an adult in good health. In nucleotides, the CDR3 is TGCGCCAGCAGCCAAGATATCAGAACCCATACCTACGAGCAGTACTTC. Amino acids: CASSQDIRTHTYEQYF.